Listed here are 17 T cell receptor beta chains from one sample, sequenced in a study of blood T cell repertoires in COVID-19. Using immunoSEQ multiplex PCR, the repertoire was profiled, and TCRdb retains in-frame clones only, with some absent. The sample has tens of thousands of clones; roughly three quarters are singletons. The specimen sequenced was peripheral blood. The receptor source for this set is a man between 65 and 85 years old with active or convalescent COVID-19.

J is TRBJ2-7 and V is TRBV20-1; TRBD2 agrees at 10 bases. The V and J ends lost 3 bases and 4 bases, in that order; junction bases with no gene match: 12. Germline V lookup: CDR1 DFQATT, CDR2 SNEGSKA (reference sequence). This CDR3 spans 16 amino acids. CDR3 loop: CSASGGSGGSNYEQYF. CDR3 bases: TGCAGTGCTAGTGGGGGTAGCGGGGGGTCGAATTACGAGCAGTACTTC.

This clone has only one observation. The V gene is TRBV2, the J gene TRBJ1-2; D ambiguous. The germline CDR1 and CDR2 sequences are SNHLY and FYNNEI. CDR3 size: 15 residues. V was clipped by 4 bases and J by 1 base, with 13 bases between them. The CDR3 region has the DNA TGTGCCAGCAGTGCTGGTAGCGGGGTTAACTATGGCTACACCTTC. Its translation: CASSAGSGVNYGYTF.

This clone appeared a few times. The V gene is TRBV11-2, the J gene TRBJ1-6; TRBD1 matches 8 bases. The CDR3 length is 14 residues. V lost 6 bases and J lost 9; bases outside the gene matches: 7. The germline V gene encodes CDR1 SGHAT and CDR2 FQNNGV. Here the CDR3 DNA reads TGTGCCAGCAGGGAACAGGGGGTAGGTTCACCCCTCCACTTT. This gives the protein CASREQGVGSPLHF.

This clone occurred a few times. The chain is built from TRBV2 and TRBJ1-5; a weak D match, TRBD1 (5 bases). V shed 7 bases and J shed 0 bases, with 19 bases lying between them. Germline CDR1 reads SNHLY; CDR2 reads FYNNEI. The CDR3 is 17 amino acids. The CDR3 reads CASTSVRVDGSNQPQHF. CDR3 in DNA: TGTGCCAGCACCTCAGTCAGGGTTGACGGTAGCAATCAGCCCCAGCATTTT. Full variable domain (missing parts from reference TRBV2 and TRBJ1-5): EPEVTQTPSHQVTQMGQEVILRCVPISNHLYFYWYRQILGQKVEFLVSFYNNEISEKSEIFDDQFSVERPDGSNFTLKIRSTKLEDSAMYFCASTSVRVDGSNQPQHFGDGTRLSIL.

The genes are TRBV7-9 and TRBJ2-3; 7 nucleotides match TRBD1. The CDR3 consists of 12 residues. V trimming: 5 bases; J trimming: 10 bases; junction bases outside the gene matches: 6. The V gene's germline CDR1 is SEHNR and CDR2 FQNEAQ (reference sequence). The CDR3 here is CASSQDRVAQYF. CDR3 bases: TGTGCCAGCAGCCAAGACAGGGTCGCGCAGTATTTT.

The V gene is TRBV9, the J gene TRBJ2-7; D gene uncertain. Germline CDR1 and CDR2: SGDLS and YYNGEE. There are 14 residues in the CDR3. With 1 base removed from V and 4 bases from J, the gap between germline ends came to 12 bases. CDR3 sequence (DNA): TGTGCCAGCAGCGTAAGTCAAAGCCGATACGAGCAGTACTTC. Amino acids: CASSVSQSRYEQYF.

CDR3 coding DNA: TGTGCCAGCACTCCCGGGGTCCCTATAAATACGCAGTATTTT. Protein product: CASTPGVPINTQYF. The chain carries TRBV27 and TRBJ2-3; D may be TRBD2 (5 bases). The germline gives CDR1 MNHEY, CDR2 SMNVEV (reference sequence). Trimming removed 7 bases from V and 7 bases from J, with 18 bases in between. The CDR3 runs 14 residues.

For the CDR3, the DNA is TGTGCCAGCAGCACATACAGGGGCGAGCAGTACTTC. Its protein product is CASSTYRGEQYF. This chain connects TRBV11-2 to TRBJ2-7, with 7 bases that match TRBD1. Germline CDR1 and CDR2: SGHAT and FQNNGV. This CDR3 spans 12 amino acids. The junction had 4 bases not matched to a gene; V was cut back by 5 bases and J by 6 bases.

The chain employs TRBV7-2 and TRBJ2-1; TRBD2 matches 10 bases. V shed 2 bases and J 6 bases; nucleotides not matched to a gene: 4. Germline V gives CDR1 SGHTA, CDR2 FQGNSA. This CDR3 has 15 amino acids. The CDR3 nucleotides read TGTGCCAGCAGCTTAAGGGCTAGCGGGGGCAATGAGCAGTTCTTC. Translating gives CASSLRASGGNEQFF.

The J gene is TRBJ2-3, the V gene TRBV9; D is ambiguous. CDR3 length: 15 amino acids. V was pared by 0 bases and J by 2 bases, with 10 bases between. Germline V CDR1 and CDR2: SGDLS, YYNGEE. The CDR3 nucleotides read TGTGCCAGCAGCGTAGCCCCAACTTACACAGATACGCAGTATTTT. This codes for CASSVAPTYTDTQYF.

The V gene is TRBV19, the J gene TRBJ2-1; D is unresolved. The CDR3 has 13 residues. The ends were cut back, 3 bases at V and 9 bases at J, with 12 bases in the middle. From germline, CDR1 is LNHDA and CDR2 SQIVND (reference sequence). The CDR3 reads CASSIVVESEQFF. The DNA for the CDR3 is TGTGCCAGTAGTATCGTAGTGGAGTCTGAGCAGTTCTTC. The variable domain in full, completed from reference TRBV19 and TRBJ2-1, reads DGGITQSPKYLFRKEGQNVTLSCEQNLNHDAMYWYRQDPGQGLRLIYYSQIVNDFQKGDIAEGYSVSREKKESFPLTVTSAQKNPTAFYLCASSIVVESEQFFGPGTRLTVL.

The rearrangement joins TRBV11-2 to TRBJ2-7; possible D gene TRBD2, 6 bases. V was cut by 4 bases and J by 3 bases, with 13 bases left in between. The CDR3 is 14 residues long. CDR1 is SGHAT, CDR2 FQNNGV, per germline. CDR3 region: CASSSREGGYEQYF. The CDR3 bases are TGTGCCAGCAGCTCCCGAGAGGGAGGCTACGAGCAGTACTTC.

The CDR3 DNA sequence: TGCGCCAGCAGCACGGGACAGGGTAACTTGAACACTGAAGCTTTCTTT. The encoded protein is CASSTGQGNLNTEAFF. The chain joins TRBV5-1 to TRBJ1-1, with 9 positions matching TRBD1. The trim removed 4 bases at V and 0 bases at J, leaving 7 bases unmatched. CDR1 SGHRS and CDR2 YFSETQ come from the germline V gene. This CDR3 comprises 16 residues.

V and J are TRBV5-1 and TRBJ2-3; 11 bases are a match to TRBD2. Germline assignment: CDR1 SGHRS and CDR2 YFSETQ. Germline trimming cut 0 bases from V and 3 bases from J; bases unmatched to any gene: 9. There are 18 residues in the CDR3. Here the CDR3 DNA reads TGCGCCAGCAGCTTGGGTAATACCGGACTAGCGGGTACAGATACGCAGTATTTT. Translation gives CASSLGNTGLAGTDTQYF.

The chain uses TRBV28 and TRBJ2-5, with 7 bases lining up with TRBD1. CDR3 length equals 13 residues. V lost 5 bases and J lost 2; bases outside the gene matches: 2. The germline V gene encodes CDR1 MDHEN and CDR2 SYDVKM. The CDR3 loop reads CASSPTGQETQYF. The CDR3, as DNA: TGTGCCAGCAGTCCGACAGGGCAAGAGACCCAGTACTTC.

CDR3: CASSESHRYYEQYF. For the CDR3, the DNA is TGCGCCAGCAGTGAGTCGCACAGGTATTACGAGCAGTACTTC. This chain uses TRBV10-1 with TRBJ2-7, with TRBD1 as a possible D gene (5 bases). Per the germline V gene, CDR1 is WNHNN and CDR2 is SYGVQD (reference sequence). This CDR3 is built from 14 residues. V was shortened by 0 bases and J by 4 bases, with 10 bases between the two germline ends.

This clone appeared once. The chain uses TRBV7-9 and TRBJ2-7; TRBD2 matches at 9 bases. The CDR3 has 14 residues. The junction had 8 bases not matched to a gene; V was cut back by 4 bases and J by 7 bases. CDR1 and CDR2 from the germline V gene are SEHNR and FQNEAQ (reference sequence). The CDR3 reads CASSSRGGAGEQYF. CDR3 coding DNA: TGTGCCAGCAGCTCTCGCGGGGGGGCCGGGGAGCAGTACTTC.